This TCR beta chain was identified in a study of T cells after yellow fever vaccination. Trimming removed 1 base at V and 5 bases at J, with 20 bases between. The CDR3 consists of 17 residues. The germline V gene has CDR1 SGHTA and CDR2 FQGTGA. This clonotype appeared many times. Its specificity is not known. Template-switching 5'RACE yielded the TCR cDNA; a universal primer site and UMIs were added in the process. TCRdb recomputed calls from the 5' RACE reads with MiXCR, one row per CDR3 protein. This sample has 200,000 to 250,000 distinct CDR3 sequences; about 3% occur once, and the top ten carry 2.5% to 3.5%. Overall study results and limits: Abundant clonotypes (contaminants from the bulk population) could be present in FACS-sorted repertoires.

J is TRBJ1-2 and V is TRBV7-3; no firm D call. The specimen was CD4+ T cells sorted from PBMCs, collected 10 days after the yellow fever booster vaccination. The sequence derives from a man between 18 and 29 years old who received the YFV17D yellow fever vaccine. The CDR3 reads CASSLNFEEPPPYGYTF. CDR3 DNA: TGTGCCAGCAGCTTAAATTTTGAGGAACCCCCTCCGTATGGCTACACCTTC.